This T cell receptor (beta chain) was obtained from a study of CD8 T cells in ankylosing spondylitis. This clonotype has at least ten counts. Its target is not known. Findings and caveats of the study: Significant enrichment of disease-linked clones was reported in matched ankylosing spondylitis synovial fluid. There were earlier reports of some motif variants in reactive arthritis synovial fluid and blood.

TCRdb passed the 5' RACE reads through MiXCR, listing each CDR3 protein once. The table has about 210,000 distinct CDR3 sequences, under 8.5% seen once; the top ten hold 4% to 5.5%. The receptor comes from a female donor with ankylosing spondylitis or in good health (not recorded which). Sequencing input: blood, either unsorted or a sorted T cell fraction (not recorded which).

CDR3 region: CSVGFPQRLEAFF. The CDR3 region has the DNA TGCAGCGTTGGTTTCCCCCAGCGCCTAGAAGCTTTCTTT. This chain connects TRBV29-1 to TRBJ1-1; unclear D gene. From germline, CDR1 is SQVTM and CDR2 ANQGSEA. CDR3 length: 13 amino acids. With 4 bases removed from V and 8 bases from J, the gap between germline ends came to 17 bases. The full variable domain, with the rest looked up from reference TRBV29-1 and TRBJ1-1, is SAVISQKPSRDICQRGTSLTIQCQVDSQVTMMFWYRQQPGQSLTLIATANQGSEATYESGFVIDKFPISRPNLTFSTLTVSNMSPEDSSIYLCSVGFPQRLEAFFGQGTRLTVV.